This T cell receptor beta chain was captured in a study of blood T cell repertoires in COVID-19. Sequenced by immunoSEQ multiplex PCR; TCRdb stores in-frame clones only, minus some. The data show 250,000 or so clones, 84% seen once. The CDR3 totals 13 residues. Germline V CDR1 and CDR2: SGHAT, FQDESV (reference sequence). With 4 bases clipped from V and 3 bases from J, the junction kept 3 bases outside the gene matches. The J gene is TRBJ2-7, the V gene TRBV11-1, with 7 bases fitting TRBD1. Sample: peripheral blood. The TCR sequence derives from a woman aged 40 to 50 who had recovered from COVID-19. CDR3 DNA: TGTGCCAGCAGCTACGGGGACAGCTACGAGCAGTACTTC. It yields the protein CASSYGDSYEQYF.